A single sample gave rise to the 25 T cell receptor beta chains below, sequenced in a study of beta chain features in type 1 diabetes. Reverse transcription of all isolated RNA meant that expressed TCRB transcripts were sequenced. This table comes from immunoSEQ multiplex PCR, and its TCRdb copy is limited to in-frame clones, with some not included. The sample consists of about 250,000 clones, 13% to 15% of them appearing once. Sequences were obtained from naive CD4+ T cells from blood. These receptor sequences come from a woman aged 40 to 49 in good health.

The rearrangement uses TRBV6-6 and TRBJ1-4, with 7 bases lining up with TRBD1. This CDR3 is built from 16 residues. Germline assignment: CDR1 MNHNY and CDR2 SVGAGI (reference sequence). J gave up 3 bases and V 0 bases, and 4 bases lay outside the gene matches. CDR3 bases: TGTGCCAGCAGTTACTCGACAGGGCGACCTAATGAAAAACTGTTTTTT. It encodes CASSYSTGRPNEKLFF.

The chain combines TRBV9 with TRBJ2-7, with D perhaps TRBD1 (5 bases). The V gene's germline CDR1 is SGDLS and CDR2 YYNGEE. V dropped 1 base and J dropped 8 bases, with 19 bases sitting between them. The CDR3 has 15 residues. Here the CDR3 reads CASSVLPGKEFQQYF. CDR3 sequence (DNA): TGTGCCAGCAGCGTACTTCCAGGGAAAGAGTTCCAGCAGTACTTC.

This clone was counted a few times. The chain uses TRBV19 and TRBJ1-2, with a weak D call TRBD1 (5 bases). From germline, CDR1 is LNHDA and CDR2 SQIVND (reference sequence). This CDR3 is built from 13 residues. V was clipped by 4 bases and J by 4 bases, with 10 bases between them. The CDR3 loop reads CASSKRDFYGYTF. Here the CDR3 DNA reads TGTGCCAGTAGTAAACGGGACTTCTATGGCTACACCTTC.

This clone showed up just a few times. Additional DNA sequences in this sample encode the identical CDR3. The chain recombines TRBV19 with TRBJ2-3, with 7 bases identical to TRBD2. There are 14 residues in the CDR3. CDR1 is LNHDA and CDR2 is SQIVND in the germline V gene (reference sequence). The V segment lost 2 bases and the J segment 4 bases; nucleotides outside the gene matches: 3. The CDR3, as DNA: TGTGCCAGTAGTATAAGACTAGCATCAGATACGCAGTATTTT. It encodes CASSIRLASDTQYF.

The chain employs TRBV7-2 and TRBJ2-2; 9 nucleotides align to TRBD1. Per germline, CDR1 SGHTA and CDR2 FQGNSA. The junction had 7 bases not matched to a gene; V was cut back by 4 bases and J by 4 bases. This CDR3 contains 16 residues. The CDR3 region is CASSSPGQGGTGELFF. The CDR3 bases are TGTGCCAGCAGCTCTCCGGGACAGGGCGGCACCGGGGAGCTGTTTTTT.

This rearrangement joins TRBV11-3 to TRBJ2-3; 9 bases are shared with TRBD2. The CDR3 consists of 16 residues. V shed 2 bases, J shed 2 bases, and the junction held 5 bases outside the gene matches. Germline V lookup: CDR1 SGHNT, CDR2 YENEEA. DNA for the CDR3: TGTGCCAGCAGCTTACGTAGCGGGGGAACCACAGATACGCAGTATTTT. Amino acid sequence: CASSLRSGGTTDTQYF.

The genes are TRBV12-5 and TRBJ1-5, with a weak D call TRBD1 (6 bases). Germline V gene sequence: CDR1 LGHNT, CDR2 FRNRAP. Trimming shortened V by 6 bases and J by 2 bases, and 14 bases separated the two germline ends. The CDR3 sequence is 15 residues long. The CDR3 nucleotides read TGTGCTAGTGGCAGGGGTGAGTTGGGCAATCAGCCCCAGCATTTT. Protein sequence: CASGRGELGNQPQHF.

CDR3 nucleotides: TGTGCCACCCAGTTTAATGGCAACAGGGGCGCTAACTATGGCTACACCTTC. Amino acid sequence: CATQFNGNRGANYGYTF. This chain connects TRBV27 to TRBJ1-2, with TRBD1 matching 7 bases. Unmatched junction bases numbered 17, after V lost 10 bases and J lost 0 bases. The germline V gene encodes CDR1 MNHEY and CDR2 SMNVEV (reference sequence). This CDR3 comprises 17 residues.

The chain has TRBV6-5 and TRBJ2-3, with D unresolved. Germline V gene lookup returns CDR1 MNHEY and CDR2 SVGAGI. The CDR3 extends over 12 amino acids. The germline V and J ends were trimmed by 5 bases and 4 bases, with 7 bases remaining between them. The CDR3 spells CASSRSPDTQYF. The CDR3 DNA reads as TGTGCCAGCAGTCGTTCCCCAGATACGCAGTATTTT.

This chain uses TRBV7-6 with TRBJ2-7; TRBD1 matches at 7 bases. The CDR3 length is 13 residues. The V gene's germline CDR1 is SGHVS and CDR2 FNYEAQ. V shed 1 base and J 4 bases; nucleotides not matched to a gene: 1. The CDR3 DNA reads TGTGCCAGCAGCTTAGGGGACAGATACGAGCAGTACTTC. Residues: CASSLGDRYEQYF.

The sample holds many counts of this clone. The CDR3: CASSQDPVGGQETQYF. CDR3 nucleotides: TGCGCCAGCAGCCAGGACCCGGTTGGGGGGCAAGAGACCCAGTACTTC. The chain couples TRBV4-3 to TRBJ2-5, with D possibly being TRBD2 (6 bases). CDR1 is LGHNA, CDR2 YSLEER, per germline. The CDR3 is made up of 16 amino acids. V dropped 3 bases and J dropped 2 bases, with 16 bases sitting between them.

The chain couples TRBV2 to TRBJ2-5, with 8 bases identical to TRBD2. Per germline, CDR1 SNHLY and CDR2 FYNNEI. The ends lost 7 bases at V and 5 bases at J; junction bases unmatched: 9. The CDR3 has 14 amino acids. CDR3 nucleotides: TGTGCCAGCATGCAGGGACTAGTCCGTGAGACCCAGTACTTC. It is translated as CASMQGLVRETQYF.

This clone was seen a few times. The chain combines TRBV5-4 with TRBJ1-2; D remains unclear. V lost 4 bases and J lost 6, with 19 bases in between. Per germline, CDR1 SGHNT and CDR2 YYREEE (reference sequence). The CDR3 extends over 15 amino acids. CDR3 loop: CASSGSLRGLDGYTF. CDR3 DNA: TGTGCCAGCAGCGGGTCCCTGCGGGGTTTAGATGGCTACACCTTC.

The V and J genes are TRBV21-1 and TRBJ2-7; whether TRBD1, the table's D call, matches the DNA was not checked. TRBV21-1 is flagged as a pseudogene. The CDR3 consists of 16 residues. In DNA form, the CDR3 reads TGTGCCAGCAGCAAACTTTGGGACACTTGCTCCTACGAGCAGTACTTC. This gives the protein CASSKLWDTCSYEQYF.

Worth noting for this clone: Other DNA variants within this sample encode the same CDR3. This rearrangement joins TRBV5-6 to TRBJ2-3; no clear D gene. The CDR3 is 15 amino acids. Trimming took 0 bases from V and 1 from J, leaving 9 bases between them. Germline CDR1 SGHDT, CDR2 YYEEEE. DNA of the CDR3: TGTGCCAGCAGCTTGGGTGGTAGAGGCACAGATACGCAGTATTTT. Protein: CASSLGGRGTDTQYF.

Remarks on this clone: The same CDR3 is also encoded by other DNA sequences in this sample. CDR3 DNA sequence: TGTGCCAGCTCACCCGACAGGCAAAACACCGGGGAGCTGTTTTTT. It codes for CASSPDRQNTGELFF. The chain is built from TRBV18 and TRBJ2-2; the D gene is possibly TRBD1 (6 bases). Germline V lookup: CDR1 KGHSH, CDR2 LQKENI. The CDR3 runs 15 residues. Trimming stripped 3 bases from V and 2 bases from J, with 10 bases between.

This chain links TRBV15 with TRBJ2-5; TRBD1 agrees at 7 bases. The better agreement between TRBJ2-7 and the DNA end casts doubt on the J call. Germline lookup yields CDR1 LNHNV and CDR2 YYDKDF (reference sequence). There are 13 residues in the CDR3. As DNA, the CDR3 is TGTGCCACCAGCAGAGCTCAGGGGGTCGAGCAGTACTTC. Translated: CATSRAQGVEQYF.

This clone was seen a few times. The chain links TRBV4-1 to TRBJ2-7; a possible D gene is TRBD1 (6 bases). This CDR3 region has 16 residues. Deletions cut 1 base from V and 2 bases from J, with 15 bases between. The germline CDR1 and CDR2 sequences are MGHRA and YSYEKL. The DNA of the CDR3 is TGCGCCAGCAGCCAAGTTCCGAGGACAGCAACCTACGAGCAGTACTTC. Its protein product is CASSQVPRTATYEQYF.

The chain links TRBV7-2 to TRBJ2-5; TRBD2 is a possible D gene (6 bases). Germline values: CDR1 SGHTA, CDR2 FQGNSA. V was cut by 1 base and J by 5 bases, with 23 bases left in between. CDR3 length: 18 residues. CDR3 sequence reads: CASSLVGAGPGGSETQYF. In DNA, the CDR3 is TGTGCCAGCAGCTTAGTAGGGGCTGGGCCTGGGGGGAGCGAGACCCAGTACTTC.

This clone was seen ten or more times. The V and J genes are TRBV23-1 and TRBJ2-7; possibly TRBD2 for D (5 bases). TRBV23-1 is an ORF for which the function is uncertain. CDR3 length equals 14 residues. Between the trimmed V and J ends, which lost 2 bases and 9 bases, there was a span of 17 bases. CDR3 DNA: TGCGCCAGCAGTCAAGGAGGACGGCCCCTGGGGCAGTACTTC. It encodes CASSQGGRPLGQYF.

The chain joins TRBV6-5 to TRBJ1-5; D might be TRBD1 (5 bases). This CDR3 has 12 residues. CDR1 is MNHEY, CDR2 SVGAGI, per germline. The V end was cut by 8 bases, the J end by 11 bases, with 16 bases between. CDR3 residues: CASGIPAGAQHF. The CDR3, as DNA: TGTGCCAGCGGAATCCCGGCGGGGGCCCAGCATTTT.

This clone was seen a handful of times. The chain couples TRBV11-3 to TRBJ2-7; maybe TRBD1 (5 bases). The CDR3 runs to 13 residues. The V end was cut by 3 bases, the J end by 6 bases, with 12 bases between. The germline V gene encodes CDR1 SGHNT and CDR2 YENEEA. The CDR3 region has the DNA TGTGCCAGCAGCTTGGGGCGCAACGTCGAGCAGTACTTC. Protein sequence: CASSLGRNVEQYF. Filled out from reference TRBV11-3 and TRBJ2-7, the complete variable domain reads EAGVVQSPRYKIIEKKQPVAFWCNPISGHNTLYWYLQNLGQGPELLIRYENEEAVDDSQLPKDRFSAERLKGVDSTLKIQPAELGDSAVYLCASSLGRNVEQYFGPGTRLTVT.

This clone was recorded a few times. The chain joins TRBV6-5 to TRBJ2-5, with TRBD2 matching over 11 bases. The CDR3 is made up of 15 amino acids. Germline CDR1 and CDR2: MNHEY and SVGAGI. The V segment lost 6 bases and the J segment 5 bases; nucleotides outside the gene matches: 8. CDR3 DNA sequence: TGTGCCAGCAGCTTAGCGGGGGGGAGGGGGGAGACCCAGTACTTC. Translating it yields CASSLAGGRGETQYF.

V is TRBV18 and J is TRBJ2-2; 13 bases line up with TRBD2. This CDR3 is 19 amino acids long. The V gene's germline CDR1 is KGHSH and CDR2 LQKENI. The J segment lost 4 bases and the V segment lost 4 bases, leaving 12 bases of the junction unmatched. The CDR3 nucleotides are TGTGCCAGCTCACAGAGGACTAGCGGGGGCCGGGTCCTCACCGGGGAGCTGTTTTTT. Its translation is CASSQRTSGGRVLTGELFF. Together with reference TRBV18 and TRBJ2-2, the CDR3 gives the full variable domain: NAGVMQNPRHLVRRRGQEARLRCSPMKGHSHVYWYRQLPEEGLKFMVYLQKENIIDESGMPKERFSAEFPKEGPSILRIQQVVRGDSAAYFCASSQRTSGGRVLTGELFFGEGSRLTVL.

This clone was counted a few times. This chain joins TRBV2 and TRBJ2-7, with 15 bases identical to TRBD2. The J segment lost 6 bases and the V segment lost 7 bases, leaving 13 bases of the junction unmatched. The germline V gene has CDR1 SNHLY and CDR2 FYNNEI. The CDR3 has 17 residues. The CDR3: CASTTGLAGGAPTEQYF. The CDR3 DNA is TGTGCCAGCACTACGGGACTAGCGGGGGGTGCCCCTACCGAGCAGTACTTC.